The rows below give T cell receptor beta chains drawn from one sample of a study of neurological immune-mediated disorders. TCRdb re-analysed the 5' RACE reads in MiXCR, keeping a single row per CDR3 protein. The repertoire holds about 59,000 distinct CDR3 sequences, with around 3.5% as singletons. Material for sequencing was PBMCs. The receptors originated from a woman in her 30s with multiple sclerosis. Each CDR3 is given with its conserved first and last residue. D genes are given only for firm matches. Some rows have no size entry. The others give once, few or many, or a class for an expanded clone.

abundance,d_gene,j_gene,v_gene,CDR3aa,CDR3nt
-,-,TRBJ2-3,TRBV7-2,CASSSQFTDTQYF,TGTGCCAGCAGCTCACAGTTCACAGATACGCAGTATTTT
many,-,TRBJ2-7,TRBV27,CASSPGDSLYYEQYF,TGTGCCAGCAGTCCGGGGGACAGTCTTTACTACGAGCAGTACTTC
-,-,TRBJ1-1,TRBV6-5,CASSRTRGTEAFF,TGTGCCAGCAGTCGGACGAGGGGGACTGAAGCTTTCTTT
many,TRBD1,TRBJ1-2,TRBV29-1,CSVEVGQGASGYTF,TGCAGCGTTGAAGTGGGACAGGGGGCGTCTGGCTACACCTTC
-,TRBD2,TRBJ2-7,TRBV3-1,CASRQASGSGGEQYF,TGTGCCAGCAGACAAGCTAGCGGCTCTGGGGGGGAGCAGTACTTC
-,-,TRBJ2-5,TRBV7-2,CASSFGAVETQYF,TGTGCCAGCAGCTTTGGCGCCGTGGAGACCCAGTACTTC
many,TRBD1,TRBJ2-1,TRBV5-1,CASSPRDRQFNEQFF,TGCGCCAGCAGCCCCCGGGACAGACAATTCAATGAGCAGTTCTTC
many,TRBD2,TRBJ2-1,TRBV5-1,CASTLAVSYNEQFF,TGCGCCAGCACTCTAGCGGTCTCCTACAATGAGCAGTTCTTC
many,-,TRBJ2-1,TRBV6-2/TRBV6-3,CASRGRGAASFKSSYNEQFF,TGTGCCAGCAGGGGGAGGGGGGCCGCTTCTTTTAAGAGCTCCTACAATGAGCAGTTCTTC
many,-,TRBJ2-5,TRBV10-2,CATLLGETQYF,TGCGCCACCCTCCTGGGAGAGACCCAGTACTTC
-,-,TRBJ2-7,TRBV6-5,CASSYSLGASYEQYF,TGTGCCAGCAGTTACTCTCTCGGGGCCTCCTACGAGCAGTACTTC
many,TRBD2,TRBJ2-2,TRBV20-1,CSARDSASGDTGELFF,TGCAGTGCTAGAGATTCAGCGAGCGGGGACACCGGGGAGCTGTTTTTT
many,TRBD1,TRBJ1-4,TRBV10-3,CAISDSTGTGDEKLFF,TGTGCCATCAGTGATTCCACCGGGACAGGCGATGAAAAACTGTTTTTT
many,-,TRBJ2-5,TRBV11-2,CASSFTPRDQYF,TGTGCCAGCAGCTTCACCCCGAGGGACCAGTACTTC
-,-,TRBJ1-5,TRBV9,CASTPTDTFNQPQHF,TGTGCCAGCACCCCGACCGACACCTTCAATCAGCCCCAGCATTTT
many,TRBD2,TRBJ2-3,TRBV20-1,CSARRAGASADTQYF,TGCAGTGCTAGAAGAGCGGGAGCGAGCGCAGATACGCAGTATTTT
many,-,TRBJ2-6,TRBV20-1,CSARGPRPRGRGGANVLTF,TGCAGTGCTAGAGGCCCCAGACCTAGGGGACGTGGAGGGGCCAACGTCCTGACTTTC
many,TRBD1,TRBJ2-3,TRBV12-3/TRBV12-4,CASSRDSYRDTQYF,TGTGCCAGCAGTCGGGACAGCTACCGGGATACGCAGTATTTT
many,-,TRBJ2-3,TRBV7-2,CASSLGSSVADTQYF,TGTGCCAGCAGCTTAGGGTCTAGTGTTGCAGATACGCAGTATTTT
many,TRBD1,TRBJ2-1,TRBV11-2,CASSLGTGFVNEQFF,TGTGCCAGCAGCTTAGGGACAGGGTTTGTGAATGAGCAGTTCTTC
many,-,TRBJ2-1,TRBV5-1,CASKVGGEPYNEQFF,TGCGCCAGCAAGGTGGGCGGGGAGCCCTACAATGAGCAGTTCTTC
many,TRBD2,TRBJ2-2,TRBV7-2,CASSYIAGTGELFF,TGTGCCAGCAGCTACATAGCGGGTACCGGGGAGCTGTTTTTT
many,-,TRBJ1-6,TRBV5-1,CASKTDNSPLHF,TGCGCCAGCAAGACGGATAATTCACCCCTCCACTTT
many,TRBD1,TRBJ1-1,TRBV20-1,CSARVDRVGDTEAFF,TGCAGTGCTAGAGTGGACAGGGTGGGAGACACTGAAGCTTTCTTT
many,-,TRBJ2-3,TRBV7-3,CASSPLHWGGSTDTQYF,TGTGCCAGCAGCCCACTCCATTGGGGGGGCAGCACAGATACGCAGTATTTT
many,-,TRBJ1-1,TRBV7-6,CASRLLAVGPLNTEAFF,TGTGCCAGCAGGCTCCTGGCTGTAGGGCCTCTAAACACTGAAGCTTTCTTT
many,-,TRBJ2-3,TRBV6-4,CASSDSYAASTDTQYF,TGTGCCAGCAGTGACTCCTACGCGGCTTCCACAGATACGCAGTATTTT
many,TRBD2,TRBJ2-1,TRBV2,CASSEGGEQFF,TGTGCCAGCAGTGAGGGGGGGGAGCAGTTCTTC
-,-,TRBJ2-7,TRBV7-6,CASSLSREGTREQYF,TGTGCCAGCAGCTTATCTCGGGAAGGGACGAGGGAGCAGTACTTC
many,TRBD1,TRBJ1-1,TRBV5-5,CASSHGTARVVNTEAFF,TGTGCCAGCAGCCACGGGACAGCCCGGGTTGTGAACACTGAAGCTTTCTTT
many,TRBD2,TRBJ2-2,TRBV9,CASRESASGGRGELFF,TGTGCCAGCAGGGAATCGGCTAGCGGGGGTCGGGGGGAGCTGTTTTTT
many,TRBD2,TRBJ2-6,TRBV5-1,CASTRGDSGANVLTF,TGCGCCAGCACCCGGGGGGACTCTGGGGCCAACGTCCTGACTTTC
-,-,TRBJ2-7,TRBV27,CASSYRIDTYEQYF,TGTGCCAGCAGTTACCGGATCGATACCTACGAGCAGTACTTC
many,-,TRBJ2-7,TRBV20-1,CSADPPGRHEQYF,TGCAGTGCCGACCCCCCGGGACGCCACGAGCAGTACTTC
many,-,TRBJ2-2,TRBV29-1,CSATNGNPTGELFF,TGCAGCGCTACCAACGGAAACCCAACCGGGGAGCTGTTTTTT
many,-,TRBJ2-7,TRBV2,CASRTAGTYEQYF,TGTGCCAGCAGAACAGCAGGAACCTACGAGCAGTACTTC
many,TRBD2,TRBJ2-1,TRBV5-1,CASSSAGTSKIF,TGCGCCAGCAGTTCGGCCGGGACTAGTAAAATCTTC
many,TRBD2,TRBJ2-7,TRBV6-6,CASSLAGGLGYEQYF,TGTGCCAGCAGCCTAGCGGGAGGTCTGGGGTACGAGCAGTACTTC
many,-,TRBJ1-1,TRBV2,CASSGYTEAFF,TGTGCCAGCAGTGGGTACACTGAAGCTTTCTTT
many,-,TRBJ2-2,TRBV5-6,CASSWENTGELFF,TGTGCCAGCAGCTGGGAAAACACCGGGGAGCTGTTTTTT
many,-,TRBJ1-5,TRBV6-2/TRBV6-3,CASRGHFGNQPQHF,TGTGCCAGCAGAGGACACTTTGGAAATCAGCCCCAGCATTTT
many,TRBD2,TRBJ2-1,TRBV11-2,CASRYAQLAGGPNNEQFF,TGTGCCAGCAGATATGCCCAACTAGCGGGAGGGCCTAACAATGAGCAGTTCTTC
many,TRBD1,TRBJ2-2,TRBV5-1,CASSQDREYGELFF,TGCGCCAGCAGCCAGGACAGGGAATACGGGGAGCTGTTTTTT
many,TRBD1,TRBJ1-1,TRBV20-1,CSAWDRGQTEAFF,TGCAGTGCTTGGGACAGGGGGCAGACTGAAGCTTTCTTT
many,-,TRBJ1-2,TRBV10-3,CAISEGQNYGYTF,TGTGCCATCAGTGAGGGACAGAACTATGGCTACACCTTC
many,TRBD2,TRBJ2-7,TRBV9,CASSVGGGNSYEQYF,TGTGCCAGCAGCGTAGGCGGGGGGAACTCCTACGAGCAGTACTTC